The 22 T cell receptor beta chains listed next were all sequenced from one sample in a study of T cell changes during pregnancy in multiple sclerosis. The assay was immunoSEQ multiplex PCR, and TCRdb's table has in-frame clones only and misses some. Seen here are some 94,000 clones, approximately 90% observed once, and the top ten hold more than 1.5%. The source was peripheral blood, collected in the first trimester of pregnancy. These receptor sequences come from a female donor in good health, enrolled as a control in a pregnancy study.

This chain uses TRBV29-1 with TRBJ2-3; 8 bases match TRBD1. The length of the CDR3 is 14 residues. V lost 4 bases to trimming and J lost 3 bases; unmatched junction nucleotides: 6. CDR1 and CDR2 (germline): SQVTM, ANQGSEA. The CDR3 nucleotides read TGCAGCGTTGGGCAGGGGGCTGGGACAGATACGCAGTATTTT. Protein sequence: CSVGQGAGTDTQYF.

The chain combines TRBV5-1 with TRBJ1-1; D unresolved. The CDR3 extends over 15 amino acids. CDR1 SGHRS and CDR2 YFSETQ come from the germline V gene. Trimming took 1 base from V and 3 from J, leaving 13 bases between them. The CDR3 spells CASSLTSPSDTEAFF. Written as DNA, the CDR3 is TGCGCCAGCAGCTTGACGTCTCCCAGTGACACTGAAGCTTTCTTT.

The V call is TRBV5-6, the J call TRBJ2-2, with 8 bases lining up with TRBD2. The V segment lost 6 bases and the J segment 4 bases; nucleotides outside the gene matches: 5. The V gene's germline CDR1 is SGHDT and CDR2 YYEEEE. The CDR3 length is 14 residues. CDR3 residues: CASKTGGGTGELFF. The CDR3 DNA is TGTGCCAGCAAGACGGGGGGGGGCACCGGGGAGCTGTTTTTT. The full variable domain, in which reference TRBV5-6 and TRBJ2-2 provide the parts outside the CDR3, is DAGVTQSPTHLIKTRGQQVTLRCSPKSGHDTVSWYQQALGQGPQFIFQYYEEEERQRGNFPDRFSGHQFPNYSSELNVNALLLGDSALYLCASKTGGGTGELFFGEGSRLTVL.

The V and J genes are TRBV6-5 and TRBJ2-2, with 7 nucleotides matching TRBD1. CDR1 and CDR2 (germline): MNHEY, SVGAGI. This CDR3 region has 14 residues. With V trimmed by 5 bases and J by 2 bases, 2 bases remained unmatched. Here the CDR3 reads CASSDRVNTGELFF. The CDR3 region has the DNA TGTGCCAGCAGTGACAGGGTAAACACCGGGGAGCTGTTTTTT.

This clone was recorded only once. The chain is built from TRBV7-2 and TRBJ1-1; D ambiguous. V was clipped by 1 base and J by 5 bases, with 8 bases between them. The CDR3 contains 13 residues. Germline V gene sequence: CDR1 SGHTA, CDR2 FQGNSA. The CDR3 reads CASSLESRTEAFF. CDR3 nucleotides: TGTGCCAGCAGCTTAGAATCTAGAACTGAAGCTTTCTTT.

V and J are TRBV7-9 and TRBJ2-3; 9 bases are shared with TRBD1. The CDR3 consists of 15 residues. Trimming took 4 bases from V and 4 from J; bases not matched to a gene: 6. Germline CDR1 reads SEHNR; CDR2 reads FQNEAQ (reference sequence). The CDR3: CASSWGTGKADTQYF. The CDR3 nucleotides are TGTGCCAGCAGCTGGGGGACAGGGAAGGCAGATACGCAGTATTTT.

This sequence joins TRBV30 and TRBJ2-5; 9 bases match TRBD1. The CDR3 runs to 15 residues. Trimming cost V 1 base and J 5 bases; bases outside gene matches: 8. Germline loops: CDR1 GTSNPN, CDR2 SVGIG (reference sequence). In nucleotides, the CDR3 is TGTGCCTGGAGTGAATGGACAGGGGCCCGCGAGACCCAGTACTTC. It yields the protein CAWSEWTGARETQYF.

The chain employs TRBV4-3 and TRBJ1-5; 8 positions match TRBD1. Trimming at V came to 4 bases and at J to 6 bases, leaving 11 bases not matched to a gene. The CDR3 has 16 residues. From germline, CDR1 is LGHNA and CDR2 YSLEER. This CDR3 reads CASSPGTGERTQPQHF. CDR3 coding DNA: TGCGCCAGCAGCCCAGGGACAGGTGAAAGGACTCAGCCCCAGCATTTT.

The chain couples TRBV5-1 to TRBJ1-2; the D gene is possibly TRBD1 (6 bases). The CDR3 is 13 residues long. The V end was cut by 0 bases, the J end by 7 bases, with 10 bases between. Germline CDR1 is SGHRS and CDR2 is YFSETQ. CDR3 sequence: CASSLEGVGGYTF. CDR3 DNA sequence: TGCGCCAGCAGCTTGGAGGGGGTAGGTGGCTACACCTTC.

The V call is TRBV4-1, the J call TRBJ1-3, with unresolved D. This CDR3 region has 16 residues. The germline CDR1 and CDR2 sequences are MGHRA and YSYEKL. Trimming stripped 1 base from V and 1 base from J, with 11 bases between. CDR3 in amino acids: CASSQVPGYSGNTIYF. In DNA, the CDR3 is TGCGCCAGCAGCCAAGTCCCGGGGTATTCTGGAAACACCATATATTTT.

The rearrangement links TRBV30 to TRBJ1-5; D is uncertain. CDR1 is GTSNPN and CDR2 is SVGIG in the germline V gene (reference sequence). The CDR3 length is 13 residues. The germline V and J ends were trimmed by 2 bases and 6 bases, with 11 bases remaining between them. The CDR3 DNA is TGTGCCTGGAGTCTAGCGGGATCTCAGCCCCAGCATTTT. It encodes CAWSLAGSQPQHF.

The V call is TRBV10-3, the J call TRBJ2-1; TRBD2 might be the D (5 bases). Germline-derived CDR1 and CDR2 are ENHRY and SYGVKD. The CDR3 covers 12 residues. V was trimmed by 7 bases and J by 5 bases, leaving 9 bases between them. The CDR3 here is CAIKEGDNEQFF. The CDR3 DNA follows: TGTGCCATCAAAGAGGGTGACAATGAGCAGTTCTTC.

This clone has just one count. DNA for the CDR3: TGTGCCAGCAGCGACAGGGGAAGTAAACTGTTTTTT. This sequence encodes CASSDRGSKLFF. The V gene is TRBV9, the J gene TRBJ1-4; 7 nucleotides line up with TRBD1. The germline CDR1 and CDR2 sequences are SGDLS and YYNGEE. With 3 bases clipped from V and 11 bases from J, the junction kept 4 bases outside the gene matches. CDR3 size: 12 residues. Filled out from reference TRBV9 and TRBJ1-4, the complete variable domain reads DSGVTQTPKHLITATGQRVTLRCSPRSGDLSVYWYQQSLDQGLQFLIQYYNGEERAKGNILERFSAQQFPDLHSELNLSSLELGDSALYFCASSDRGSKLFFGSGTQLSVL.

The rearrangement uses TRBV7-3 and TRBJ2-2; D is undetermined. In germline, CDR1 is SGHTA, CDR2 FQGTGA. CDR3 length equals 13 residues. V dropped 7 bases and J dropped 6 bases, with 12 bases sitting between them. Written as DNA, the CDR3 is TGTGCCAGCACCCCTCAGTATCCCGGGGAGCTGTTTTTT. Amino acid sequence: CASTPQYPGELFF.

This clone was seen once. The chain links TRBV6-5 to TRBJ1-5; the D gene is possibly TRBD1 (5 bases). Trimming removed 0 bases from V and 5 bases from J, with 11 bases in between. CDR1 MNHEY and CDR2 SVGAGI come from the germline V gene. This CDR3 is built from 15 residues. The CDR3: CASSYSNRWDQPQHF. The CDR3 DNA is TGTGCCAGCAGTTACTCGAACAGGTGGGATCAGCCCCAGCATTTT.

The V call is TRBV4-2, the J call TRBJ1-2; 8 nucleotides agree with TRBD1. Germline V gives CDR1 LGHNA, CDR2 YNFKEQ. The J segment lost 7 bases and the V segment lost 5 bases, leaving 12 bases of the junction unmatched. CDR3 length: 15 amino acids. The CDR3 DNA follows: TGTGCCAGCAGCGCCCCGGACAGGGCGGCCCTTGGCTACACCTTC. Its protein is CASSAPDRAALGYTF.

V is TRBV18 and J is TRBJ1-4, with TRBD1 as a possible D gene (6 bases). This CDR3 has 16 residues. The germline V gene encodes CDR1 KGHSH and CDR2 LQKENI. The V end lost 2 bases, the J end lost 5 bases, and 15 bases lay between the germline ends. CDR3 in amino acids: CASSPSQPTGNEKLFF. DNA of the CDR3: TGTGCCAGCTCACCATCCCAGCCCACAGGGAATGAAAAACTGTTTTTT.

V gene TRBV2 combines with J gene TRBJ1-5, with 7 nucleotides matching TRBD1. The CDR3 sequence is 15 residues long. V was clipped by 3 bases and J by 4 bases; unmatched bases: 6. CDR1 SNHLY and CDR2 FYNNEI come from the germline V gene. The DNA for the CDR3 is TGTGCCAGCAGTGACCGGACAGGAGGGAATCAGCCCCAGCATTTT. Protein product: CASSDRTGGNQPQHF.

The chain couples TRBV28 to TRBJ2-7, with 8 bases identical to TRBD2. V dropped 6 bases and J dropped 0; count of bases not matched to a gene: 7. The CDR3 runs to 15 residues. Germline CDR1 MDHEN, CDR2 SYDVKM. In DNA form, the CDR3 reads TGTGCCAGCAGCCCCGGTAGCGGGGTCTCCTACGAGCAGTACTTC. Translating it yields CASSPGSGVSYEQYF.

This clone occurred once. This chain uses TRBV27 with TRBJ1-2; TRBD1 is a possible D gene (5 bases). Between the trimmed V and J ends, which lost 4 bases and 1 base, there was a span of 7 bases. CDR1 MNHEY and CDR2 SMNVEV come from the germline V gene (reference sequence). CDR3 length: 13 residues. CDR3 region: CASSSRVNYGYTF. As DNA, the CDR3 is TGTGCCAGCAGTTCCAGGGTTAACTATGGCTACACCTTC.

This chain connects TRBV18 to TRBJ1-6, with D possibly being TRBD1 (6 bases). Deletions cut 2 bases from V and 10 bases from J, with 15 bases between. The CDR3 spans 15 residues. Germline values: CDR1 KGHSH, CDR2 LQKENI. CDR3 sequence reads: CASSPARGYGSPLHF. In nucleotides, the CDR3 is TGTGCCAGCTCACCAGCCAGGGGCTATGGGTCACCCCTCCACTTT.

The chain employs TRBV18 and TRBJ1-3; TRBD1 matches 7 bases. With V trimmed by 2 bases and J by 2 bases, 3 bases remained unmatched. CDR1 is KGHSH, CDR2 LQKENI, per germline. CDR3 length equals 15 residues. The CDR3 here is CASSPDRVTGNTIYF. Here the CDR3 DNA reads TGTGCCAGCTCACCAGACAGGGTAACTGGAAACACCATATATTTT.